The text below deals with one T cell receptor beta chain. Sequenced by immunoSEQ multiplex PCR; TCRdb stores in-frame clones only, minus some. This repertoire shows roughly 80,000 clones, about 94% found once; its top ten account for roughly 6.5%. The data were taken from a study of OX40 agonist ivuxolimab in advanced cancers. As for the study in general: Checkpoint inhibitors had been given previously to 35% to 50% of patients. One patient with hepatocellular carcinoma and two with cutaneous melanoma, three in all, had partial responses.

CDR3 size: 12 residues. Cycle 7 day 1, cycle 4 day 1, and baseline were the timepoints at which blood was sampled. The chain is built from TRBV21-1 and TRBJ1-3. TRBV21-1 is deemed a pseudogene. The source is an adult with an advanced solid tumor such as melanoma, head and neck, liver or kidney cancer. The material was CD4+ or CD8+ T cells sorted from blood, obtained in a trial of the OX40 agonist ivuxolimab. The CDR3 DNA reads TGTGCCAGCAGCATAGCTGGAAACACCATATATTTT. Its translation is CASSIAGNTIYF.